The 26 T cell receptor beta chains given below trace back to one sample, sequenced in a study of blood T cell repertoires in COVID-19. Assay used: immunoSEQ multiplex PCR; TCRdb lists only in-frame clones, some missing. The profile shows 200,000 to 250,000 clones, 80% to 90% of them singletons. The sample comprised peripheral blood. These receptors all come from a woman aged 60 to 75 who had recovered from COVID-19.

This chain links TRBV7-8 with TRBJ1-6; D gene ambiguous. The germline CDR1 and CDR2 sequences are SGHVS and FQNEAQ. This CDR3 is built from 17 residues. The V end lost 1 base, the J end lost 0 bases, and 10 bases lay between the germline ends. CDR3 in amino acids: CASSLEAASSYNSPLHF. In DNA, the CDR3 is TGTGCCAGCAGCTTAGAAGCAGCGAGCTCCTATAATTCACCCCTCCACTTT.

The rearrangement links TRBV7-2 to TRBJ2-4; a possible D gene is TRBD1 (6 bases). The CDR3 has 13 residues. Germline V gene sequence: CDR1 SGHTA, CDR2 FQGNSA. With 1 base removed from V and 12 bases from J, the gap between germline ends came to 13 bases. CDR3 nucleotides: TGTGCCAGCAGCTTAGAGGCAGGGGAAGGTCAGTACTTC. Translated, it gives CASSLEAGEGQYF. The variable domain in full, completed from reference TRBV7-2 and TRBJ2-4, reads GAGVSQSPSNKVTEKGKDVELRCDPISGHTALYWYRQSLGQGLEFLIYFQGNSAPDKSGLPSDRFSAERTGGSVSTLTIQRTQQEDSAVYLCASSLEAGEGQYFGAGTRLSVL.

V usage is TRBV4-1 and J usage is TRBJ1-5; 8 nucleotides align to TRBD1. Trimming removed 1 base from V and 6 bases from J; junction bases left unmatched: 5. Germline V lookup: CDR1 MGHRA, CDR2 YSYEKL. The CDR3 covers 15 residues. The CDR3 spells CASSQGTGSGQPQHF. CDR3 DNA sequence: TGCGCCAGCAGCCAAGGGACAGGGTCCGGTCAGCCCCAGCATTTT.

The chain joins TRBV28 to TRBJ2-3; D ambiguous. Trimming cost V 4 bases and J 12 bases, with 14 bases left between them. Germline CDR1 MDHEN, CDR2 SYDVKM. This CDR3 has 12 amino acids. The CDR3 reads CASSSSLSPQYF. CDR3 bases: TGTGCCAGCAGTTCCTCGCTAAGCCCCCAGTATTTT.

The chain employs TRBV30 and TRBJ1-6; 12 bases are shared with TRBD1. Per the germline V gene, CDR1 is GTSNPN and CDR2 is SVGIG (reference sequence). CDR3 length equals 19 residues. Trimming took 3 bases from V and 6 from J; bases not matched to a gene: 15. The CDR3 reads CAWSDGTGGGYDPNSPLHF. The CDR3 DNA follows: TGTGCCTGGAGCGATGGGACAGGGGGCGGGTACGACCCTAATTCACCCCTCCACTTT.

The chain combines TRBV4-3 with TRBJ1-4, with 8 bases fitting TRBD1. CDR1 and CDR2 from the germline V gene are LGHNA and YSLEER. The V gene end was trimmed by 4 bases and the J gene end by 8 bases; junction bases not matched to a gene: 9. CDR3 length equals 15 residues. The CDR3: CASSLSGQGSEKLFF. The CDR3 DNA reads as TGCGCCAGCAGCCTAAGCGGACAGGGCTCCGAAAAACTGTTTTTT.

This chain joins TRBV4-2 and TRBJ2-7; TRBD2 agrees at 8 bases. Germline values: CDR1 LGHNA, CDR2 YNFKEQ. V lost 0 bases to trimming and J lost 9 bases; unmatched junction nucleotides: 4. This CDR3 has 13 residues. CDR3 nucleotide sequence: TGTGCCAGCAGCCAAGATGTAGCGGGGCTGCAGTACTTC. Translated: CASSQDVAGLQYF.

The chain carries TRBV6-1 and TRBJ2-7, with a weak D call TRBD1 (6 bases). The CDR3 is 14 residues long. V was pared by 3 bases and J by 3 bases, with 12 bases between. Germline V gene lookup returns CDR1 MNHNS and CDR2 SASEGT. The CDR3 region is CASSEDSRRYEQYF. For the CDR3, the DNA is TGTGCCAGCAGTGAGGACAGTCGTCGCTACGAGCAGTACTTC.

This clone has a handful of counts. The V call is TRBV5-1, the J call TRBJ2-3; 7 bases map to TRBD2. The ends lost 4 bases at V and 6 bases at J; junction bases unmatched: 5. Germline CDR1 and CDR2: SGHRS and YFSETQ. This CDR3 region has 13 residues. This CDR3 reads CASSPSGVDTQYF. CDR3 coding DNA: TGCGCCAGCAGCCCGAGCGGGGTGGATACGCAGTATTTT.

J is TRBJ1-2 and V is TRBV3-1 (or the pseudogene TRBV3-2); the D gene is possibly TRBD1 (5 bases). The germline V and J ends were trimmed by 0 bases and 8 bases, with 7 bases remaining between them. There are 12 residues in the CDR3. Germline V gives CDR1 LGHDT, CDR2 YNNKEL (reference sequence). The CDR3 DNA reads as TGTGCCAGCAGCCAAGAGCAGGGAGGCTACACCTTC. It is translated as CASSQEQGGYTF.

The rearrangement links TRBV7-2 to TRBJ2-7; 7 nucleotides line up with TRBD2. This CDR3 spans 15 amino acids. Germline-derived CDR1 and CDR2 are SGHTA and FQGNSA. J lost 2 bases, V lost 5 bases, and 9 bases had no gene match. The CDR3 nucleotides are TGTGCCAGCAGCCTCTACGGGACTACCGCCTACGAGCAGTACTTC. Its protein product is CASSLYGTTAYEQYF.

The chain employs TRBV10-3 and TRBJ2-7; 8 nucleotides align to TRBD1. Germline V gives CDR1 ENHRY, CDR2 SYGVKD. Trimming at V came to 6 bases and at J to 5 bases, leaving 9 bases not matched to a gene. This CDR3 is 14 amino acids long. CDR3 sequence (DNA): TGTGCCATCAGCCTGGACAGGGAGCTCAACGAGCAGTACTTC. Amino acid sequence: CAISLDRELNEQYF.

This sequence joins TRBV4-2 and TRBJ2-4; TRBD2 matches 10 bases. The junction had 8 bases not matched to a gene; V was cut back by 0 bases and J by 0 bases. The CDR3 is made up of 19 amino acids. Germline V gives CDR1 LGHNA, CDR2 YNFKEQ. The CDR3 bases are TGTGCCAGCAGCCAAGATCTGTCTAGCGGGGGCCTAGCCAAAAACATTCAGTACTTC. As protein: CASSQDLSSGGLAKNIQYF.

This chain joins TRBV4-1 and TRBJ1-1; TRBD1 agrees at 9 bases. Germline V gene lookup returns CDR1 MGHRA and CDR2 YSYEKL. CDR3 size: 14 residues. J was trimmed by 4 bases and V by 3 bases; bases with no gene match: 3. CDR3 region: CASSHGQGPTEAFF. The CDR3 DNA reads as TGCGCCAGCAGCCATGGACAGGGGCCCACTGAAGCTTTCTTT.

The CDR3: CASRPQGASTEAFF. As DNA, the CDR3 is TGTGCCAGTAGGCCACAGGGGGCGAGCACTGAAGCTTTCTTT. The chain recombines TRBV19 with TRBJ1-1; 9 positions match TRBD1. The CDR3 has 14 amino acids. Germline CDR1 and CDR2: LNHDA and SQIVND (reference sequence). V shed 6 bases, J shed 4 bases, and the junction held 6 bases outside the gene matches.

CDR3 DNA: TGTGCCAGCAGGGAAAACAGGGACACTGAAGCTTTCTTT. Translating it yields CASRENRDTEAFF. The genes are TRBV7-3 and TRBJ1-1; D perhaps matches TRBD1 (6 bases). Germline V gene sequence: CDR1 SGHTA, CDR2 FQGTGA. CDR3 length equals 13 residues. V lost 6 bases to trimming and J lost 3 bases, with 11 bases between them. Filled out from reference TRBV7-3 and TRBJ1-1, the complete variable domain reads GAGVSQTPSNKVTEKGKYVELRCDPISGHTALYWYRQSLGQGPEFLIYFQGTGAADDSGLPNDRFFAVRPEGSVSTLKIQRTERGDSAVYLCASRENRDTEAFFGQGTRLTVV.

The rearrangement uses TRBV19 and TRBJ2-1; 9 bases fit TRBD1. The germline V gene has CDR1 LNHDA and CDR2 SQIVND (reference sequence). The V and J ends lost 4 bases and 4 bases, in that order; junction bases with no gene match: 2. This CDR3 comprises 14 residues. Here the CDR3 DNA reads TGTGCCAGTAGTAGGGACAGGGAGTACAATGAGCAGTTCTTC. Amino acids: CASSRDREYNEQFF. The variable domain in full, with the rest retrieved from reference TRBV19 and TRBJ2-1, is DGGITQSPKYLFRKEGQNVTLSCEQNLNHDAMYWYRQDPGQGLRLIYYSQIVNDFQKGDIAEGYSVSREKKESFPLTVTSAQKNPTAFYLCASSRDREYNEQFFGPGTRLTVL.

A few counts support this clone. The rearrangement joins TRBV9 to TRBJ2-1; D remains ambiguous. The germline V gene has CDR1 SGDLS and CDR2 YYNGEE. V was shortened by 0 bases and J by 2 bases, with 9 bases between the two germline ends. The length of the CDR3 is 15 residues. CDR3 DNA: TGTGCCAGCAGCGTAGACGGTATCCCCTACAATGAGCAGTTCTTC. Translated: CASSVDGIPYNEQFF. The variable domain in full, completed from reference TRBV9 and TRBJ2-1, reads DSGVTQTPKHLITATGQRVTLRCSPRSGDLSVYWYQQSLDQGLQFLIQYYNGEERAKGNILERFSAQQFPDLHSELNLSSLELGDSALYFCASSVDGIPYNEQFFGPGTRLTVL.

The CDR3 loop reads CASSPRPSSGYSNQPQHF. The CDR3 DNA reads as TGTGCCAGCTCACCACGTCCGAGTTCAGGGTATAGCAATCAGCCCCAGCATTTT. The chain employs TRBV18 and TRBJ1-5; possible D gene TRBD1, 5 bases. CDR1 is KGHSH, CDR2 LQKENI, per germline. V dropped 1 base and J dropped 0 bases, with 16 bases sitting between them. This CDR3 contains 18 residues.

This clone came up a few times. The chain joins TRBV4-3 to TRBJ1-3; 8 nucleotides line up with TRBD1. The germline V gene has CDR1 LGHNA and CDR2 YSLEER. The CDR3 is made up of 22 amino acids. J was trimmed by 0 bases and V by 0 bases; bases with no gene match: 19. The DNA for the CDR3 is TGCGCCAGCAGCCAAGATTCAAGAGCGTTCGCAGGGGGCCCGAACTCTGGAAACACCATATATTTT. This encodes CASSQDSRAFAGGPNSGNTIYF.

The rearrangement joins TRBV4-1 to TRBJ2-2; D might be TRBD1 (7 bases). The CDR3 covers 15 residues. V shed 4 bases and J shed 7 bases, with 16 bases lying between them. Germline V gives CDR1 MGHRA, CDR2 YSYEKL. The CDR3 loop is CASSLRRGLVGELFF. The CDR3 DNA follows: TGCGCCAGCAGCCTCCGGAGGGGGCTAGTCGGGGAGCTGTTTTTT.

The chain employs TRBV21-1 and TRBJ1-1; TRBD1, the table's D call, was not compared with the DNA. TRBV21-1 has pseudogene status. This CDR3 contains 15 residues. This CDR3 reads CASSTSGTGDTEAFF. The CDR3 DNA sequence: TGTGCCAGCAGCACATCCGGGACAGGCGACACTGAAGCTTTCTTT.

DNA of the CDR3: TGCGCCAGCAGCCAAGTGGGAGGGACTGAAGCTTTCTTT. Encoded protein: CASSQVGGTEAFF. This chain uses TRBV4-1 with TRBJ1-1; D remains ambiguous. The CDR3 sequence is 13 residues long. CDR1 is MGHRA, CDR2 YSYEKL, per germline. V shed 1 base and J shed 5 bases, with 8 bases lying between them.

The chain uses TRBV7-8 and TRBJ1-5, with TRBD1 identical over 10 bases. V lost 5 bases, J lost 4 bases, and 8 bases stayed unmatched. Germline V CDR1 and CDR2: SGHVS, FQNEAQ. The CDR3 spans 16 residues. The CDR3 is CASSDRDRGVNQPQHF. CDR3 in DNA: TGTGCCAGCAGCGACAGGGACAGGGGCGTAAATCAGCCCCAGCATTTT.

The chain uses TRBV12-5 and TRBJ1-3, with unresolved D. CDR1 and CDR2 from the germline V gene are LGHNT and FRNRAP. The CDR3 totals 13 residues. Trimming shortened V by 7 bases and J by 2 bases, and 9 bases separated the two germline ends. Here the CDR3 DNA reads TGTGCTAGTGCCTTGGAGCCTGGAAACACCATATATTTT. It encodes CASALEPGNTIYF.

This chain joins TRBV10-1 and TRBJ2-7; D might be TRBD2 (6 bases). The CDR3 contains 12 residues. Germline values: CDR1 WNHNN, CDR2 SYGVQD (reference sequence). The germline V and J ends were trimmed by 4 bases and 7 bases, with 11 bases remaining between them. The CDR3 DNA reads as TGCGCCAGCAGTGTTGGGACTGCGGAGCAGTACTTC. Translation gives CASSVGTAEQYF.